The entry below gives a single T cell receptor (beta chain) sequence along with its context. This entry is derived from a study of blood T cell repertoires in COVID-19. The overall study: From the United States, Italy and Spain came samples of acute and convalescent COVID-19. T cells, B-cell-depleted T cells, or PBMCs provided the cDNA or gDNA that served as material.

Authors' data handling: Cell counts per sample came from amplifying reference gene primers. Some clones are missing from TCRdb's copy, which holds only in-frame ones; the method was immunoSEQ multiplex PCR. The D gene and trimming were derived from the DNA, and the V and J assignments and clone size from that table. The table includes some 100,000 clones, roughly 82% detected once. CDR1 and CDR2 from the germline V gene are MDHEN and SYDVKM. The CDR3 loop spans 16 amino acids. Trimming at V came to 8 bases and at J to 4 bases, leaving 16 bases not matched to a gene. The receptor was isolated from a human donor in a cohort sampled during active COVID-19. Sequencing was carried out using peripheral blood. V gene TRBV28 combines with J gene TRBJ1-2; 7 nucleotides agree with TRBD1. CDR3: CASHPPEGARSYGYTF. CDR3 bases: TGTGCCAGCCACCCCCCGGAGGGGGCGCGTAGCTATGGCTACACCTTC.